The present TCR beta chain was sequenced within a study of shared clonotypes between healthy human individuals. The protocol was immunoSEQ multiplex PCR, while the TCRdb copy is restricted to in-frame clones and leaves out a portion. There are roughly 770,000 clones in the sample; about 97% occur only once, and approximately 0.2% lies in the top ten. In the naive CD8 group, cells lacked CD45RO and were positively selected for CCR7, so terminally differentiated effector memory CD45RA+ cells were left out. Trimming cost V 2 bases and J 7 bases; bases outside gene matches: 8. This CDR3 is built from 15 residues. Per the germline V gene, CDR1 is MNHEY and CDR2 is SVGAGI.

The chain is built from TRBV6-5 and TRBJ1-5; TRBD1 matches 7 bases. This clonotype was obtained from a man under 40 in good health. Sequenced: naive CD8+ T cells sorted from blood. This chain's CDR3 is CASSYTQGVGQPQHF. The CDR3 DNA reads as TGTGCCAGCAGTTACACCCAGGGGGTTGGGCAGCCCCAGCATTTT.